This TCR beta chain was sequenced during a study of T cell changes during pregnancy in multiple sclerosis. This CDR3 comprises 15 residues. Germline V lookup: CDR1 KGHSH, CDR2 LQKENI. The germline V and J ends were trimmed by 8 bases and 2 bases, with 19 bases remaining between them. Here immunoSEQ multiplex PCR was the method, and the copy in TCRdb shows in-frame clones only, minus some. The data show about 75,000 clones, 70% to 90% seen once. The source of this sequence is a female donor in good health, enrolled as a control in a pregnancy study. The sequenced sample was peripheral blood, obtained in the first trimester of pregnancy. The chain has TRBV18 and TRBJ2-7; possible D gene TRBD2, 6 bases. CDR3 loop: CASAQSLAVTYEQYF. The CDR3 DNA reads as TGTGCCAGCGCCCAATCTTTAGCGGTGACCTACGAGCAGTACTTC.